Listed below are T cell receptor beta chains from one sample, sequenced in a study of T cell changes during pregnancy in multiple sclerosis. The protocol was immunoSEQ multiplex PCR, while the TCRdb copy is restricted to in-frame clones and leaves out a portion. The sample has roughly 60,000 clones, roughly 91% seen once. Here the sequenced sample was peripheral blood, taken before pregnancy. These receptors all stem from a female donor with multiple sclerosis, enrolled in a pregnancy study. Each CDR3 is given with its conserved first and last residue. The D gene is left open where the match is weak. Where a row states a size, it is once, few, many or the class of an expanded clone; other rows omit it.

V: TRBV15; J: TRBJ2-3; D: TRBD1; size: NA; DNA: TGTGCCACCAGCAGAGATTTTGGGACAGACCACACAGATACGCAGTATTTT; CDR3: CATSRDFGTDHTDTQYF
V: TRBV11-2; J: TRBJ1-6; D: NA; size: NA; DNA: TGTGCCAGCAGCTCCCGTATCTCACCCCTCCACTTT; CDR3: CASSSRISPLHF
V: TRBV6-5; J: TRBJ1-2; D: TRBD1; size: few; DNA: TGTGCCAGCAGTTACGCGGGACAGGGTTCTGGCTACACCTTC; CDR3: CASSYAGQGSGYTF
V: TRBV30; J: TRBJ2-5; D: NA; size: NA; DNA: TGTGCCTGGAGGGAGGTGTGGGGGGCCCAGTACTTC; CDR3: CAWREVWGAQYF
V: TRBV9; J: TRBJ2-7; D: NA; size: NA; DNA: TGTGCCAGCAGCGTACTTGCTAGGAGCTCCTACGAGCAGTACTTC; CDR3: CASSVLARSSYEQYF
V: TRBV5-4; J: TRBJ1-6; D: NA; size: NA; DNA: TGTGCCAGCAGCTCCCGGACTTCCTATAATTCACCCCTCCACTTT; CDR3: CASSSRTSYNSPLHF
V: TRBV19; J: TRBJ1-1; D: NA; size: NA; DNA: TGTGCCAGTAGACCCCCGGGGAGGAACACTGAAGCTTTCTTT; CDR3: CASRPPGRNTEAFF
V: TRBV2; J: TRBJ2-7; D: TRBD1; size: NA; DNA: TGTGCCAGCAGTATGGGACAGGGGGCCTACGAGCAGTACTTC; CDR3: CASSMGQGAYEQYF
V: TRBV7-8; J: TRBJ1-5; D: NA; size: NA; DNA: TGTGCCAGCAGCTTGCGGGTGAATCAGCCCCAGCATTTT; CDR3: CASSLRVNQPQHF
V: TRBV5-1; J: TRBJ2-7; D: TRBD1; size: once; DNA: TGCGCCAGCAGCTTGTGGGGTTTCCAGGGGGTCGACGCCTACGAGCAGTACTTC; CDR3: CASSLWGFQGVDAYEQYF
V: TRBV4-3; J: TRBJ2-3; D: TRBD2; size: NA; DNA: TGCGCCAGCAGCCAAGATTGGGCTAGCGGGGGTCGAGATACGCAGTATTTT; CDR3: CASSQDWASGGRDTQYF
V: TRBV7-2; J: TRBJ2-3; D: TRBD2; size: NA; DNA: TGTGCCAGCAGCAAAGGCGGGGGGGCCCCTAGCACAGATACGCAGTATTTT; CDR3: CASSKGGGAPSTDTQYF
V: TRBV5-6; J: TRBJ2-3; D: TRBD1; size: NA; DNA: TGTGCCAGCAGCTTGAGGACAGGATCCACAGATACGCAGTATTTT; CDR3: CASSLRTGSTDTQYF
V: TRBV5-3; J: TRBJ2-5; D: TRBD1; size: NA; DNA: TGTGCCAGAAGCCGGACAGGGTCTGGGGAGACCCAGTACTTC; CDR3: CARSRTGSGETQYF
V: TRBV5-5; J: TRBJ1-2; D: NA; size: NA; DNA: TGTGCCAGCAGCTTGGAGTCCACGGCTAACTATGGCTACACCTTC; CDR3: CASSLESTANYGYTF
V: TRBV29-1; J: TRBJ1-4; D: NA; size: NA; DNA: TGCAGCGTTGAAGAGGGGGGGGCGGCTAATGAAAAACTGTTTTTT; CDR3: CSVEEGGAANEKLFF
V: TRBV11-2; J: TRBJ2-7; D: NA; size: NA; DNA: TGTGCCAGCAGCTTAGATCGCTACGAGCAGTACTTC; CDR3: CASSLDRYEQYF
V: TRBV5-1; J: TRBJ2-7; D: TRBD1; size: NA; DNA: TGCGCCAGCAGGAAGGGGGCCGACGAGCAGTACTTC; CDR3: CASRKGADEQYF
V: TRBV13; J: TRBJ1-2; D: NA; size: NA; DNA: TGTGCCAGCAGCTCCATGCCGGACTATGGCTACACCTTC; CDR3: CASSSMPDYGYTF
V: TRBV6-6; J: TRBJ1-2; D: TRBD1; size: NA; DNA: TGTGCCAGCACTAGACAGGGAATTGGCTATGGCTACACCTTC; CDR3: CASTRQGIGYGYTF
V: TRBV18; J: TRBJ1-6; D: TRBD1; size: NA; DNA: TGTGCCAGCTCACCCCTCCGGGACAGGGGAAATTCACCCCTCCACTTT; CDR3: CASSPLRDRGNSPLHF
V: TRBV6-1; J: TRBJ2-2; D: TRBD1; size: NA; DNA: TGTGCCAGCACTTCTATCACAGGGGGCCCGTCGGAGCTGTTTTTT; CDR3: CASTSITGGPSELFF
V: TRBV19; J: TRBJ2-5; D: TRBD2; size: NA; DNA: TGTGCCAGTAGTATTAACGGGGGGGCTCTAGGAGAGACCCAGTACTTC; CDR3: CASSINGGALGETQYF
V: TRBV7-2; J: TRBJ1-3; D: NA; size: NA; DNA: TGTGCCAGCAGCTTAGACAACTCTGGAAACACCATATATTTT; CDR3: CASSLDNSGNTIYF
V: TRBV9; J: TRBJ2-2; D: NA; size: NA; DNA: TGTGCCAGCAGCGCCGGAGGGACGGTGACCGGGGAGCTGTTTTTT; CDR3: CASSAGGTVTGELFF
V: TRBV27; J: TRBJ1-4; D: TRBD1; size: NA; DNA: TGTGCCAGCAGTTTAACAGGGGGTGGAGGAAAACTGTTTTTT; CDR3: CASSLTGGGGKLFF
V: TRBV5-5; J: TRBJ2-3; D: NA; size: NA; DNA: TGTGCCAGCAGCTCCTCCGGCACAGATACGCAGTATTTT; CDR3: CASSSSGTDTQYF
V: TRBV5-6; J: TRBJ1-1; D: NA; size: NA; DNA: TGTGCCAGCAGCTTCAAGGTCAGGGCCAAGAACACTGAAGCTTTCTTT; CDR3: CASSFKVRAKNTEAFF